Below are 22 T cell receptor beta chains sequenced from a single sample in a study of T-cell reconstitution after alpha-beta-depleted transplantation in children (dated by TCRdb to about 2016). The treatment or condition tag for this specimen amounts to: allogeneic hematopoietic cell transplantation with graft depleted of TCRalphabeta T cells and CD19 B cells. Libraries were prepared through PCR. Sequenced on an Illumina HiSeq 2500. TCR library preparation used molecular barcoding, with unique molecular identifiers applied to normalize quantification of the TCRbeta repertoire. TCRdb cleaned the public reads at Q25 with fastp, built clones with MiXCR and kept in-frame beta chains. Rows are combined by CDR3 protein, so each entry shows the most common genes and DNA. The sample table holds about 900,000 distinct CDR3 sequences, of which about 29% were seen once. Clones ranked in the top ten supply 28% of the sample.

Sequencing used PBMCs, mostly from graft donor cells, obtained 360 days after TCRalphabeta/CD19-depleted stem cell transplant. These receptor sequences come from a boy under three years old who had a stem cell transplant for SCID, so the T cells may come from the graft donor.

This clonotype was recorded only once. This chain connects TRBV2 to TRBJ2-2, with 9 bases that match TRBD1. Germline trimming cut 8 bases from V and 4 bases from J; bases unmatched to any gene: 11. CDR1 SNHLY and CDR2 FYNNEI come from the germline V gene. This CDR3 has 16 amino acids. The CDR3 region has the DNA TGTGCCAGCTCCCGGACAGGGGTGGGACCCACCGGGGAGCTGTTTTTT. Translated, it gives CASSRTGVGPTGELFF.

The J gene is TRBJ2-7, the V gene TRBV3-1; TRBD2 matches 10 bases. Trimming removed 1 base from V and 4 bases from J; junction bases left unmatched: 10. Germline V CDR1 and CDR2: LGHDT, YNNKEL (reference sequence). The CDR3 loop spans 17 amino acids. CDR3 sequence reads: CASSQGLAGGKAYEQYF. In DNA form, the CDR3 reads TGTGCCAGCAGCCAAGGGTTAGCGGGGGGAAAAGCATACGAGCAGTACTTC.

This clonotype was detected only a few times. The V call is TRBV7-3, the J call TRBJ1-1, with D uncertain. Germline assignment: CDR1 SGHTA and CDR2 FQGTGA. The CDR3 is made up of 14 amino acids. Trimming removed 4 bases from V and 1 base from J, with 10 bases in between. CDR3 residues: CASSSQGPNTEAFF. In DNA, the CDR3 is TGTGCCAGCAGCTCGCAAGGCCCGAACACTGAAGCTTTCTTT.

The chain links TRBV12-3 or TRBV12-4 to TRBJ2-1; TRBD2 aligns across 9 bases. V gave up 1 base and J gave up 11 bases; unmatched junction bases: 15. This CDR3 region has 17 residues. Here the CDR3 reads CASSLGTGGGAPTQQFF. The CDR3 DNA is TGTGCCAGCAGTTTAGGCACCGGCGGGGGGGCTCCTACCCAGCAGTTCTTC.

This chain uses TRBV27 with TRBJ2-5; 9 nucleotides line up with TRBD2. The V segment lost 5 bases and the J segment 2 bases; nucleotides outside the gene matches: 21. This CDR3 comprises 20 residues. Germline V lookup: CDR1 MNHEY, CDR2 SMNVEV (reference sequence). Here the CDR3 DNA reads TGTGCCAGCAGTCCCGATCTAGCGGGACGACCCAAAACCGGTCAAGAGACCCAGTACTTC. This translates into CASSPDLAGRPKTGQETQYF.

The chain joins TRBV12-3 or TRBV12-4 to TRBJ2-3; D is tentatively TRBD1 or TRBD2 (5 bases each). The CDR3 length is 15 residues. V was cut by 5 bases and J by 1 base, with 13 bases left in between. The CDR3 DNA sequence: TGTGCCAGCAGTGGGGCGGGCCCTCGCACAGATACGCAGTATTTT. Residues: CASSGAGPRTDTQYF.

This rearrangement joins TRBV15 to TRBJ2-3; D not certain. V was trimmed by 4 bases and J by 0 bases, leaving 14 bases between them. The CDR3 runs to 16 residues. The V gene's germline CDR1 is LNHNV and CDR2 YYDKDF (reference sequence). CDR3 nucleotides: TGTGCCACCAGCACGGCACGATGGGGTAGCACAGATACGCAGTATTTT. Translation: CATSTARWGSTDTQYF. The whole variable domain, remainder taken from reference TRBV15 and TRBJ2-3, is DAMVIQNPRYQVTQFGKPVTLSCSQTLNHNVMYWYQQKSSQAPKLLFHYYDKDFNNEADTPDNFQSRRPNTSFCFLDIRSPGLGDTAMYLCATSTARWGSTDTQYFGPGTRLTVL.

This sequence joins TRBV5-1 and TRBJ2-7; 7 bases align to TRBD1. V lost 4 bases and J lost 4; bases outside the gene matches: 11. Germline loops: CDR1 SGHRS, CDR2 YFSETQ. The CDR3 totals 15 residues. The CDR3 bases are TGCGCCAGCAGCCCACGGGACAGTTCCCCATACGAGCAGTACTTC. It codes for CASSPRDSSPYEQYF.

The V gene is TRBV7-9, the J gene TRBJ1-1, with D uncertain. CDR3 length: 12 amino acids. V was clipped by 5 bases and J by 6 bases, with 10 bases between them. CDR1 and CDR2 from the germline V gene are SEHNR and FQNEAQ (reference sequence). The CDR3 coding sequence is TGTGCCAGCAGCCCCTGGGTGGCTGAAGCTTTCTTT. Its translation: CASSPWVAEAFF.

The rearrangement joins TRBV4-2 to TRBJ2-5, with D unresolved. V lost 6 bases to trimming and J lost 5 bases, with 7 bases between them. This CDR3 contains 11 residues. The germline CDR1 and CDR2 sequences are LGHNA and YNFKEQ. Here the CDR3 reads CASSQTETQYF. As DNA, the CDR3 is TGTGCCAGCAGTCAAACGGAGACCCAGTACTTC.

The chain joins TRBV4-1 to TRBJ2-1, with TRBD2 as a possible D gene (5 bases). The CDR3 length is 13 residues. The ends were cut back, 4 bases at V and 7 bases at J, with 11 bases in the middle. Germline V gene data show CDR1 as MGHRA and CDR2 as YSYEKL. Here the CDR3 reads CASSLPGLNEQFF. CDR3 bases: TGCGCCAGCAGCCTTCCCGGACTGAATGAGCAGTTCTTC.

The genes are TRBV3-1 and TRBJ2-5; 9 positions match TRBD2. There are 15 residues in the CDR3. J lost 1 base, V lost 3 bases, and 3 bases had no gene match. CDR1 and CDR2 (germline): LGHDT, YNNKEL (reference sequence). CDR3: CASSQRGGIQETQYF. In DNA, the CDR3 is TGTGCCAGCAGCCAGCGGGGGGGTATCCAAGAGACCCAGTACTTC.

The chain carries TRBV25-1 and TRBJ2-2; D might be TRBD1 (6 bases). The CDR3 is made up of 16 amino acids. CDR1 MGHDK and CDR2 SYGVNS come from the germline V gene. Trimming cost V 1 base and J 3 bases, with 12 bases left between them. The CDR3 loop reads CASSEFLSGDTGELFF. CDR3 DNA sequence: TGTGCCAGCAGTGAATTCCTTTCAGGGGACACCGGGGAGCTGTTTTTT.

Many counts were recorded for this clonotype. The junction does not match germline at one end; this may be a read error. The gene calls are TRBV5-1 and TRBJ2-6; possible D gene TRBD2, 5 bases. From germline, CDR1 is SGHRS and CDR2 YFSETQ. This CDR3 region has 15 residues. The CDR3 region is CASSLGSSGANVLTF. In nucleotides, the CDR3 is TGTGCCAGCAGTTTAGGGAGCTCTGGGGCCAACGTCCTGACTTTC.

This clonotype was observed a handful of times. The chain is built from TRBV2 and TRBJ1-1; 7 positions agree with TRBD1. The CDR3 extends over 16 amino acids. The germline V gene has CDR1 SNHLY and CDR2 FYNNEI. The junction had 13 bases not matched to a gene; V was cut back by 5 bases and J by 4 bases. The CDR3 DNA reads as TGTGCCAGCAGTTTACTTCACAGGGGTCAGGGCACTGAAGCTTTCTTT. Amino acids: CASSLLHRGQGTEAFF.

CDR3: CASSLRFGTLNEKLFF. CDR3 in DNA: TGTGCCAGCAGCTTAAGATTTGGGACCCTTAATGAAAAACTGTTTTTT. The chain uses TRBV7-2 and TRBJ1-4, with D perhaps matching TRBD1 (5 bases). Germline CDR1 SGHTA, CDR2 FQGNSA. The CDR3 runs 16 residues. V was trimmed by 2 bases and J by 4 bases, leaving 14 bases between them.

This chain connects TRBV7-3 to TRBJ2-3; the D is unclear. Germline lookup yields CDR1 SGHTA and CDR2 FQGTGA. CDR3 size: 15 residues. V shed 5 bases and J shed 2 bases, with 14 bases lying between them. The CDR3 coding sequence is TGTGCCAGCAGCCGAAATCCGTGGCCCACAGATACGCAGTATTTT. This codes for CASSRNPWPTDTQYF.

The chain is built from TRBV3-1 and TRBJ2-7, with 9 positions matching TRBD1. The CDR3 has 16 residues. V trimming: 4 bases; J trimming: 6 bases; junction bases outside the gene matches: 13. The germline CDR1 and CDR2 sequences are LGHDT and YNNKEL (reference sequence). As DNA, the CDR3 is TGTGCCAGCAGCCGTGACTCGGGACAGGGAAGGAGCGAGCAGTACTTC. Translated: CASSRDSGQGRSEQYF.

The sample holds a few counts of this clonotype. V gene TRBV12-3 or TRBV12-4 combines with J gene TRBJ2-5; TRBD2 matches 10 bases. CDR3 length: 15 amino acids. Trimming at V came to 6 bases and at J to 1 base, leaving 5 bases not matched to a gene. CDR3 in DNA: TGTGCCAGCAGACCGACTAGCGGGTCCCAAGAGACCCAGTACTTC. It translates to CASRPTSGSQETQYF.

J is TRBJ1-1 and V is TRBV3-1; D call uncertain. The CDR3 length is 16 residues. Trimming removed 2 bases from V and 0 bases from J, with 13 bases in between. Germline CDR1 LGHDT, CDR2 YNNKEL (reference sequence). The CDR3 nucleotides read TGTGCCAGCAGCCAAAGTAGGGATCGGATGAACACTGAAGCTTTCTTT. It is translated as CASSQSRDRMNTEAFF.

The chain recombines TRBV7-6 with TRBJ1-2, with a tentative D call TRBD1 (5 bases). The germline V gene has CDR1 SGHVS and CDR2 FNYEAQ. V lost 5 bases and J 5 bases, leaving 12 bases between the germline ends. The CDR3 spans 13 residues. The CDR3 protein is CASSGDGKYGYTF. CDR3 bases: TGTGCCAGCAGCGGGGACGGGAAATATGGCTACACCTTC.

This clonotype was picked up a small number of times. The rearrangement uses TRBV10-3 and TRBJ2-1; 8 nucleotides align to TRBD1. Germline CDR1 reads ENHRY; CDR2 reads SYGVKD. The V gene end was trimmed by 6 bases and the J gene end by 8 bases; junction bases not matched to a gene: 6. This CDR3 contains 13 residues. The CDR3 loop reads CAIRGTGTHEQFF. The DNA of the CDR3 is TGTGCCATCAGGGGGACAGGAACGCATGAGCAGTTCTTC.